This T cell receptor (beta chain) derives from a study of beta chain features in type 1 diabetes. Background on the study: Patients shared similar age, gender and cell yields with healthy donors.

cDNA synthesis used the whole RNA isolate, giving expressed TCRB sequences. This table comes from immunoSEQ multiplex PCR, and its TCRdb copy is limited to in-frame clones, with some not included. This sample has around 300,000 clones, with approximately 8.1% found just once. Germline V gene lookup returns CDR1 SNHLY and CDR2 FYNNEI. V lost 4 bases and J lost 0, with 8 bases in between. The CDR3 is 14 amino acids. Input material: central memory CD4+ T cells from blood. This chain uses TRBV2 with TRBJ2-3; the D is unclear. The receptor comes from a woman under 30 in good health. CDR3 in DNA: TGTGCCAGCAGTGTGCTCGTAAGCACAGATACGCAGTATTTT. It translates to CASSVLVSTDTQYF. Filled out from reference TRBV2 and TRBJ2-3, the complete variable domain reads EPEVTQTPSHQVTQMGQEVILRCVPISNHLYFYWYRQILGQKVEFLVSFYNNEISEKSEIFDDQFSVERPDGSNFTLKIRSTKLEDSAMYFCASSVLVSTDTQYFGPGTRLTVL.